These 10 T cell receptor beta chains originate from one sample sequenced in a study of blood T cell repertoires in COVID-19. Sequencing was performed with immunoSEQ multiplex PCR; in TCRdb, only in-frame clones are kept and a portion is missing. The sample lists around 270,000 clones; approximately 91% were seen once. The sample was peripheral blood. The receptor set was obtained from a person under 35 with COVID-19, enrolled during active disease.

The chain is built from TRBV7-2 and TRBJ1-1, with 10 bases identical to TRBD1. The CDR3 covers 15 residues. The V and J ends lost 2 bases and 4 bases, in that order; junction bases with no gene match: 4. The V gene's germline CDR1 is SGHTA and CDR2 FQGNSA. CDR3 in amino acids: CASSLRTGGATEAFF. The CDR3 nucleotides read TGTGCCAGCAGCTTAAGGACAGGGGGGGCCACTGAAGCTTTCTTT.

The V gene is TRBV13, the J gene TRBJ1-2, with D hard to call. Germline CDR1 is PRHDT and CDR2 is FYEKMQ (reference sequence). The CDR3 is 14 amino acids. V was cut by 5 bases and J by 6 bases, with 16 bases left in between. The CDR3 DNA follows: TGTGCCAGCAGCCGAGAAAGAGGCCAGAATGGCTACACCTTC. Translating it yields CASSRERGQNGYTF.

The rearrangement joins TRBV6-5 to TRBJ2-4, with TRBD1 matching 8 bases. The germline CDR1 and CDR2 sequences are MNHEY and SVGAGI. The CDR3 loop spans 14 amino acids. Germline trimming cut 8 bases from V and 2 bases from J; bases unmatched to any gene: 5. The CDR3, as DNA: TGTGCCAGCTCTCAGGGGGCAACCAAAAACATTCAGTACTTC. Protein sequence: CASSQGATKNIQYF.

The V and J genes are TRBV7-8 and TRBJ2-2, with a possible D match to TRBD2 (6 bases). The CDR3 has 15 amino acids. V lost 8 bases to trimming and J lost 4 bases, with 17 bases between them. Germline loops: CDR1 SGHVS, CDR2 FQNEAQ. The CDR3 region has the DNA TGTGCCAGCCGAGCGGGTGCGCGGGGCACCGGGGAGCTGTTTTTT. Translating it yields CASRAGARGTGELFF.

CDR3 nucleotides: TGTGCCAGTACCATTGGGGGGAGCTCCTACAATGAGCAGTTCTTC. Its protein product is CASTIGGSSYNEQFF. The chain carries TRBV19 and TRBJ2-1; D possibly corresponds to TRBD2 (6 bases). The CDR3 length is 15 residues. V was trimmed by 7 bases and J by 0 bases, leaving 13 bases between them. The germline V gene encodes CDR1 LNHDA and CDR2 SQIVND (reference sequence).

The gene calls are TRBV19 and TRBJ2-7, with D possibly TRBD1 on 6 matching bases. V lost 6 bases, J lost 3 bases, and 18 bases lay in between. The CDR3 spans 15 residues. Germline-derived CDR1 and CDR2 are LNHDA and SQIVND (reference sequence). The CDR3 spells CASSPGQGTFYEQYF. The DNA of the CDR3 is TGTGCCAGTAGCCCAGGGCAGGGGACCTTCTACGAGCAGTACTTC.

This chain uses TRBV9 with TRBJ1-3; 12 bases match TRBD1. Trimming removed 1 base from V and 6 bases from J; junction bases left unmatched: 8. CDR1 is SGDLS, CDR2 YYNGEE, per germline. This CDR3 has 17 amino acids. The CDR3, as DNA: TGTGCCAGCAGCGTAAGGGCCGGGACAGGGGGCCTAAACACCATATATTTT. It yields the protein CASSVRAGTGGLNTIYF.

The CDR3 DNA follows: TGCGCCAGGGCGGGGTACAGGGGAGGCGGGGAGCTGTTTTTT. The encoded protein is CARAGYRGGGELFF. The genes are TRBV10-1 and TRBJ2-2, with D possibly being TRBD1 (7 bases). The CDR3 is made up of 14 amino acids. In germline, CDR1 is WNHNN, CDR2 SYGVQD (reference sequence). Trimming removed 9 bases from V and 7 bases from J, with 18 bases in between.

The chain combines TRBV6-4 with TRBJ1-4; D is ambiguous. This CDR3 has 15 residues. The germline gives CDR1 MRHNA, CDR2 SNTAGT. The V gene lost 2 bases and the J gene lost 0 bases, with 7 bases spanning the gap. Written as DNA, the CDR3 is TGTGCCAGCAGTGACCCCGGGGCAACTAATGAAAAACTGTTTTTT. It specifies CASSDPGATNEKLFF.

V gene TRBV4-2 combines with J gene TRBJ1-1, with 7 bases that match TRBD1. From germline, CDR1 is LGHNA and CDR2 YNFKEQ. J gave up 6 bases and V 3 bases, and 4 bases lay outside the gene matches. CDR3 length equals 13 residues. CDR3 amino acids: CASSQTGPPEAFF. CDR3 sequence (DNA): TGTGCCAGCAGCCAGACAGGGCCACCTGAAGCTTTCTTT.